The 10 T cell receptor beta chains below were found in one sample sequenced in a study of cytomegalovirus exposure and HLA in healthy donors. Use of 60 Vbeta and 13 Jbeta primers characterized the PCR. TCRdb's copy holds only in-frame clones and misses some; the assay was immunoSEQ multiplex PCR. The sample lists about 120,000 clones; under 90% were seen once. The specimen sequenced was PBMCs. The receptors come from a middle-aged woman in good health and CMV-seronegative.

The J gene is TRBJ1-6, the V gene TRBV4-1; D gene unclear. CDR3 length: 16 amino acids. Deletions cut 0 bases from V and 3 bases from J, with 9 bases between. The germline CDR1 and CDR2 sequences are MGHRA and YSYEKL. This chain's CDR3 is CASSQEELSYNSPLHF. CDR3 DNA sequence: TGCGCCAGCAGCCAAGAAGAGCTGAGCTATAATTCACCCCTCCACTTT.

Turning to this clone: The junction departs from the called germline gene at one end, perhaps through a read error. This chain uses TRBV4-2 with TRBJ2-1; TRBD2 agrees at 13 bases. CDR3 size: 18 residues. Germline CDR1 reads LGHNA; CDR2 reads YNFKEQ. The CDR3 protein is CASSQEGKAGGTSGDCIF. The CDR3 DNA sequence: TGTGCCAGCAGCCAAGAAGGGAAGGCAGGGGGGACTAGCGGGGACTGCATCTTC.

A few counts support this clone. V usage is TRBV9 and J usage is TRBJ1-5; D is ambiguous. Looked up from germline, CDR1 is SGDLS and CDR2 is YYNGEE. The CDR3 loop spans 15 amino acids. V gave up 0 bases and J gave up 0 bases, with 7 bases separating them. The CDR3 protein is CASSVVHYSNQPQHF. In DNA form, the CDR3 reads TGTGCCAGCAGCGTAGTCCACTATAGCAATCAGCCCCAGCATTTT.

This chain links TRBV19 with TRBJ2-3; D is ambiguous. V lost 3 bases, J lost 3 bases, and 19 bases lay in between. The CDR3 is 17 residues long. CDR1 and CDR2 from the germline V gene are LNHDA and SQIVND (reference sequence). CDR3 sequence: CASSIDTSETHTDTQYF. Written as DNA, the CDR3 is TGTGCCAGTAGTATCGACACGTCCGAGACGCATACAGATACGCAGTATTTT.

V usage is TRBV27 and J usage is TRBJ2-1; 15 nucleotides agree with TRBD2. This CDR3 comprises 16 residues. J was trimmed by 7 bases and V by 7 bases; bases with no gene match: 8. Germline-derived CDR1 and CDR2 are MNHEY and SMNVEV (reference sequence). The CDR3 DNA reads TGTGCCAGCACCAGGACTAGCGGGAGGGCCGGGAATGAGCAGTTCTTC. Translation: CASTRTSGRAGNEQFF.

The chain links TRBV5-4 to TRBJ2-5; 8 bases are shared with TRBD1. V was clipped by 3 bases and J by 5 bases; unmatched bases: 21. In germline, CDR1 is SGHNT, CDR2 YYREEE (reference sequence). CDR3 size: 19 residues. CDR3 in amino acids: CASSWGETGAFSALETQYF. Here the CDR3 DNA reads TGTGCCAGCAGCTGGGGTGAGACAGGGGCGTTTTCTGCTTTGGAGACCCAGTACTTC.

The chain has TRBV4-3 and TRBJ2-5; 14 nucleotides agree with TRBD2. The J call is uncertain, as TRBJ2-7 better fits the DNA end. The germline gives CDR1 LGHNA, CDR2 YSLEER. The CDR3 extends over 19 amino acids. The CDR3 region is CASSQDPPGTSGGSYEQYF. DNA of the CDR3: TGCGCCAGCAGCCAAGACCCACCCGGGACTAGCGGGGGTTCCTACGAGCAGTACTTC.

This sequence joins TRBV13 and TRBJ1-6; 11 bases are shared with TRBD1. The V and J ends lost 2 bases and 9 bases, in that order; junction bases with no gene match: 6. The CDR3 covers 16 residues. Germline CDR1 and CDR2: PRHDT and FYEKMQ (reference sequence). CDR3 sequence: CASSLHWTGGSSPLHF. The CDR3 coding sequence is TGTGCCAGCAGCTTACACTGGACAGGGGGCAGTTCACCCCTCCACTTT.

The chain has TRBV7-2 and TRBJ2-7, with a tentative D call TRBD1 (6 bases). Germline V lookup: CDR1 SGHTA, CDR2 FQGNSA. CDR3 size: 13 residues. Between the trimmed V and J ends, which lost 2 bases and 2 bases, there was a span of 7 bases. Here the CDR3 DNA reads TGTGCCAGCAGCTTAAAGGGGGCCTACGAGCAGTACTTC. It specifies CASSLKGAYEQYF.

The chain combines TRBV7-9 with TRBJ2-1; 8 bases agree with TRBD2. V shed 2 bases, J shed 3 bases, and the junction held 3 bases outside the gene matches. This CDR3 region has 15 residues. The V gene's germline CDR1 is SEHNR and CDR2 FQNEAQ (reference sequence). The CDR3 is CASSLLAGSYNEQFF. Here the CDR3 DNA reads TGTGCCAGCAGCTTATTAGCGGGGAGCTACAATGAGCAGTTCTTC. Drawing the rest from reference TRBV7-9 and TRBJ2-1, the complete variable domain is DTGVSQNPRHKITKRGQNVTFRCDPISEHNRLYWYRQTLGQGPEFLTYFQNEAQLEKSRLLSDRFSAERPKGSFSTLEIQRTEQGDSAMYLCASSLLAGSYNEQFFGPGTRLTVL.